By share of the sample, the clone carrying this T cell receptor beta chain is medium-sized (0.01 to 0.1%). This specimen belongs to a study of radiotherapy plus CTLA-4 blockade in lung cancer. Measured with immunoSEQ multiplex PCR; TCRdb has only the in-frame clones, and not every one. Of 35,000 to 40,000 clones listed, about two thirds are singletons. This clonotype was sampled from a human donor with non-small cell lung cancer who had stable disease on radiotherapy plus ipilimumab. The sequences come from peripheral blood, collected from a patient treated with radiotherapy plus ipilimumab.

The DNA of the CDR3 is TGTGCCAGCAGCCCTGGGGGCACTAATGAAAAACTGTTTTTT. Protein product: CASSPGGTNEKLFF. The chain has TRBV11-3 and TRBJ1-4; maybe TRBD1 (6 bases). This CDR3 has 14 amino acids. V was clipped by 5 bases and J by 2 bases, with 9 bases between them. Germline CDR1 reads SGHNT; CDR2 reads YENEEA.